These T cell receptor beta chains were read from a single sample in a study of T cells after somatic rescue of genetic block. This table comes from immunoSEQ multiplex PCR, and its TCRdb copy is limited to in-frame clones, with some not included. The data show around 67,000 clones, around 92% seen once. Material for sequencing was peripheral blood mononuclear cells (PBMCs). These TCRs come from a man aged 35-49 years. The CDR3 runs from the conserved cysteine through the conserved F or W. The order of the fields is V gene, J gene, D gene, CDR3 DNA, CDR3 protein. The D gene is left open where the match is weak.

TRBV6-5,TRBJ1-2,-,TGTGCCAGCAGACACTTGGACAGCAACTATGGCTACACCTTC,CASRHLDSNYGYTF
TRBV27,TRBJ1-1,-,TGTGCCAGCAGTGGCAGGGTTAACACTGAAGCTTTCTTT,CASSGRVNTEAFF
TRBV18,TRBJ1-5,TRBD1,TGTGCCAGCTCATGGGGACAGGGGGGGAGAGGCAATCAGCCCCAGCATTTT,CASSWGQGGRGNQPQHF
TRBV18,TRBJ2-7,TRBD1,TGTGCCAGCTCACCGTACAGGGGTTTCCAAGGGGACGAGCAGTACTTC,CASSPYRGFQGDEQYF
TRBV5-8,TRBJ2-1,-,TGTGCCAGCAGCTTAATAGGGAGGTCCTACAATGAGCAGTTCTTC,CASSLIGRSYNEQFF
TRBV2,TRBJ1-5,-,TGTGCCAGCAGTGAAGCTCTGACAGTCAATCAGCCCCAGCATTTT,CASSEALTVNQPQHF
TRBV7-8,TRBJ1-3,TRBD1,TGTGCCAGCAGCGCGGGACAGGGGACCTCTGGAAACACCATATATTTT,CASSAGQGTSGNTIYF
TRBV18,TRBJ2-2,-,TGTGCCAGCTCACCAGGAGCTACCGGGGAGCTGTTTTTT,CASSPGATGELFF
TRBV4-3,TRBJ2-2,-,TGCGCCAGCAGCCAACCGGGCGGGGGGGAGCTGTTTTTT,CASSQPGGGELFF
TRBV7-9,TRBJ1-2,-,TGTGCCAGCAGCTTATTGGGATCTCTTAACTATGGCTACACCTTC,CASSLLGSLNYGYTF
TRBV6-5,TRBJ1-5,-,TGTGCCAGCAAAAGGACAGCAAATCAGCCCCAGCATTTT,CASKRTANQPQHF
TRBV7-2,TRBJ1-2,-,TGTGCCAGCAGCCCCCTCCAGGGGACGATCTACACCTTC,CASSPLQGTIYTF
TRBV2,TRBJ2-7,TRBD1,TGTGCCAGCGGGGTTGGACAGGGACACGAGCAGTACTTC,CASGVGQGHEQYF
TRBV6-5,TRBJ1-2,-,TGTGCCAGCAGTTTTGGCAGGCGGACAGCTAACTATGGCTACACCTTC,CASSFGRRTANYGYTF
TRBV30,TRBJ1-2,-,TGTGCCTGGAGTGTACTCGACGACTCTGGCTACACCTTC,CAWSVLDDSGYTF
TRBV29-1,TRBJ2-7,TRBD1,TGCAGCCCGCCCGGGACAGGGAACCTCCTACCCTACGAGCAGTACTTC,CSPPGTGNLLPYEQYF
TRBV12-5,TRBJ2-3,TRBD1,TGTGCTAGTGGTTTGACAAGACAGGGCTTGGGTACGCAGTATTTT,CASGLTRQGLGTQYF